The TCR beta chain described here comes from a study of CD8+CD57+ T cells in acquired aplastic anemia. Looking at the study overall: Average DNA yield from sorted CD4+ and CD8+ cells was around 3.2 ug. Healthy CD8+ samples averaged around 12 million reads.

Study results and limitations: Researchers report that around 30 CD8+ CDR3 sequences appeared in both patients and controls. Patients were compared with controls for CD8+ Simpson's diversity, and no significant difference emerged.

With respect to this clonotype: Its target is unknown.

V lost 1 base and J lost 2, with 11 bases in between. Germline V gene data show CDR1 as DFQATT and CDR2 as SNEGSKA (reference sequence). This CDR3 region has 14 residues. TCR beta VDJ and CDR3 profiles were obtained from a genomic DNA template. TCRdb passed the reads through MiXCR, listing each CDR3 protein once. This table has around 190,000 distinct CDR3 sequences, around 60% appearing once. The receptor was isolated from a human donor in good health. The sequencing input was sorted CD4+, CD8+, or CD8+CD57+ T cells (not recorded which) from PBMCs. The rearrangement joins TRBV20-1 to TRBJ1-2, with D possibly matching TRBD1 (5 bases). CDR3 region: CSARAMGQNYGYTF. The CDR3 DNA is TGCAGTGCTAGAGCGATGGGGCAGAACTATGGCTACACCTTC.